The next 14 T cell receptor beta chains were all read from a single sample in a study of high-grade serous ovarian cancer treatment subgroups. Only in-frame clones appear in the TCRdb table, and some are missing; sequencing was by immunoSEQ multiplex PCR. The table includes approximately 5,800 clones, under 80% detected once. Tumor samples were obtained before definitive surgery or chemotherapy. The sample was tumor tissue. The receptor set was obtained from a human donor with high-grade serous ovarian cancer.

This clone appeared a few times. This sample also contains other DNA sequences that code for the same CDR3. V usage is TRBV28 and J usage is TRBJ1-5; D is perhaps TRBD1 (5 bases). V was cut by 2 bases and J by 0 bases, with 8 bases left in between. CDR3 length: 15 residues. Germline loops: CDR1 MDHEN, CDR2 SYDVKM. For the CDR3, the DNA is TGTGCCAGCAGTTTACCAGGGATTAGCAATCAGCCCCAGCATTTT. This codes for CASSLPGISNQPQHF.

This clone appeared a few times. The chain uses TRBV10-1 and TRBJ1-5, with unresolved D. This CDR3 comprises 12 residues. V was trimmed by 6 bases and J by 7 bases, leaving 10 bases between them. Germline loops: CDR1 WNHNN, CDR2 SYGVQD (reference sequence). The CDR3 is CASRGSSQPQHF. CDR3 in DNA: TGCGCCAGCAGAGGCAGTTCACAGCCCCAGCATTTT.

This clone is a singleton in its sample. The chain employs TRBV7-9 and TRBJ1-1, with TRBD1 matching over 10 bases. The CDR3 runs 14 residues. Germline-derived CDR1 and CDR2 are SEHNR and FQNEAQ (reference sequence). V dropped 5 bases and J dropped 3; count of bases not matched to a gene: 3. Here the CDR3 reads CASSTGQGYTEAFF. As DNA, the CDR3 is TGTGCCAGCAGCACGGGACAGGGGTACACTGAAGCTTTCTTT. Drawing the rest from reference TRBV7-9 and TRBJ1-1, the complete variable domain is DTGVSQNPRHKITKRGQNVTFRCDPISEHNRLYWYRQTLGQGPEFLTYFQNEAQLEKSRLLSDRFSAERPKGSFSTLEIQRTEQGDSAMYLCASSTGQGYTEAFFGQGTRLTVV.

The V call is TRBV5-1, the J call TRBJ2-2; no clear D gene. Germline CDR1 is SGHRS and CDR2 is YFSETQ. V gave up 5 bases and J gave up 0 bases, with 14 bases separating them. The CDR3 has 16 residues. DNA of the CDR3: TGCGCCAGCAGACCATCTGGCCTCGCGAACACCGGGGAGCTGTTTTTT. It yields the protein CASRPSGLANTGELFF.

The CDR3 loop reads CASSRRTGGYEQYF. The CDR3 DNA is TGTGCCAGCAGCCGCCGGACAGGGGGCTACGAGCAGTACTTC. The chain is built from TRBV7-6 and TRBJ2-7; 10 positions agree with TRBD1. The V and J ends lost 5 bases and 3 bases, in that order; junction bases with no gene match: 4. The CDR3 is 14 residues long. Germline V CDR1 and CDR2: SGHVS, FNYEAQ.

By sample share, this clone is medium-sized. The chain uses TRBV7-9 and TRBJ2-3, with a possible D match to TRBD1 (6 bases). Per germline, CDR1 SEHNR and CDR2 FQNEAQ (reference sequence). The CDR3 spans 15 residues. V lost 5 bases to trimming and J lost 0 bases, with 12 bases between them. The CDR3 here is CASSRWDTSTDTQYF. In nucleotides, the CDR3 is TGTGCCAGCAGCCGATGGGACACAAGCACAGATACGCAGTATTTT.

This clone was recorded once. The chain uses TRBV5-1 and TRBJ1-6; D is perhaps TRBD1 (5 bases). CDR3 length: 14 residues. The V end was cut by 1 base, the J end by 7 bases, with 9 bases between. The germline V gene has CDR1 SGHRS and CDR2 YFSETQ. The CDR3 here is CASSLLDTNSPLHF. The CDR3 DNA sequence: TGCGCCAGCAGCTTGTTGGACACGAATTCACCCCTCCACTTT.

The CDR3 DNA follows: TGTGCCAGCAGTTTATCAACTCGGGGGGCTAAAGGCTACACCTTC. It encodes CASSLSTRGAKGYTF. The genes are TRBV27 and TRBJ1-2; weak D call: TRBD1 (6 bases). V lost 0 bases to trimming and J lost 8 bases, with 16 bases between them. The CDR3 consists of 15 residues. Germline loops: CDR1 MNHEY, CDR2 SMNVEV (reference sequence).

This clone came up a few times. The rearrangement links TRBV7-2 to TRBJ2-2, with 7 nucleotides matching TRBD2. The junction had 4 bases not matched to a gene; V was cut back by 1 base and J by 5 bases. Germline V gene sequence: CDR1 SGHTA, CDR2 FQGNSA. There are 15 residues in the CDR3. The chain's CDR3 is CASSLEAGRTGELFF. In DNA, the CDR3 is TGTGCCAGCAGCTTAGAAGCGGGGAGGACCGGGGAGCTGTTTTTT.

The chain is built from TRBV27 and TRBJ2-3; D is perhaps TRBD1 or TRBD2 (5 bases each). The V and J ends lost 5 bases and 2 bases respectively, with 17 bases between them. The CDR3 consists of 16 residues. Per the germline V gene, CDR1 is MNHEY and CDR2 is SMNVEV (reference sequence). CDR3 residues: CASSVLRDGDTDTQYF. The CDR3 DNA sequence: TGTGCCAGCAGTGTTCTAAGGGACGGTGACACAGATACGCAGTATTTT.

The chain employs TRBV11-2 and TRBJ1-1; 9 nucleotides match TRBD1. V lost 4 bases and J lost 0; bases outside the gene matches: 6. There are 16 residues in the CDR3. Germline CDR1 and CDR2: SGHAT and FQNNGV. This CDR3 is CASSSDRGFVNTEAFF. DNA for the CDR3: TGTGCCAGCAGCTCGGACAGGGGATTCGTGAACACTGAAGCTTTCTTT.

This clone was observed a single time. V is TRBV28 and J is TRBJ1-1; TRBD1 matches 7 bases. From germline, CDR1 is MDHEN and CDR2 SYDVKM. The length of the CDR3 is 14 residues. J gave up 4 bases and V 6 bases, and 8 bases lay outside the gene matches. The chain's CDR3 is CASRETGRITEAFF. CDR3 nucleotides: TGTGCCAGCAGGGAGACAGGGAGGATCACTGAAGCTTTCTTT.

The rearrangement links TRBV6-6 to TRBJ1-2, with 9 bases that match TRBD1. Germline V gene data show CDR1 as MNHNY and CDR2 as SVGAGI (reference sequence). V dropped 7 bases and J dropped 7; count of bases not matched to a gene: 10. The CDR3 consists of 14 residues. The CDR3 DNA reads TGTGCCAGCACCACGACAGGGGGAAGCGGTGGCTACACCTTC. Translation gives CASTTTGGSGGYTF.

The rearrangement links TRBV7-2 to TRBJ2-7; perhaps TRBD2 as D (5 bases). Looked up from germline, CDR1 is SGHTA and CDR2 is FQGNSA. The CDR3 sequence is 13 residues long. The ends were cut back, 7 bases at V and 9 bases at J, with 19 bases in the middle. CDR3 residues: CASTSRGLLGQYF. The CDR3, as DNA: TGTGCCAGCACCTCCCGAGGGCTCCTCGGGCAGTACTTC.